This TCR beta chain was retrieved from a study of blood T cell repertoires in COVID-19. Sequenced by immunoSEQ multiplex PCR; TCRdb stores in-frame clones only, minus some. Of about 160,000 clones detected, roughly 85% appear once; the ten largest clones hold about 1%. The clonotype comes from a man aged 35 to 55 with acute or convalescent COVID-19. Sequencing used peripheral blood.

The CDR3 coding sequence is TGTGCCAGCAGCCTATCAGGGAACACTGAAGCTTTCTTT. Encoded protein: CASSLSGNTEAFF. The V call is TRBV2, the J call TRBJ1-1, with no clear D. With 6 bases removed from V and 1 base from J, the gap between germline ends came to 9 bases. CDR1 is SNHLY, CDR2 FYNNEI, per germline. The CDR3 length is 13 residues.